This T cell receptor beta chain was captured in a study of T cell repertoires in cytomegalovirus infection. This CDR3 is 16 amino acids long. Germline CDR1 is MNHGY and CDR2 is SAAAGT. V lost 0 bases to trimming and J lost 9 bases; unmatched junction nucleotides: 8. In regard to this clonotype: The antigen is undetermined.

One entry per CDR3 protein, called by TCRdb with MiXCR from the reads. In the table there are some 560,000 distinct CDR3 sequences, around two fifths of which are singletons. The material sequenced was cultured PBMCs, taken from culture after CMV antigen stimulation. The V gene is TRBV6-8, the J gene TRBJ1-6; the match to TRBD1 covers 7 bases. This TCR was recovered from a human donor in good health (CMV status not recorded). Some clones in this sample may be carry-over from other donors' samples. The CDR3 region is CASSYSGQGGSSPLHF. The CDR3 DNA reads TGTGCCAGCAGTTACTCGGGTCAGGGGGGGAGTTCACCCCTCCACTTT.